This T cell receptor (beta chain) was documented in a study of cytomegalovirus exposure and HLA in healthy donors. V shed 1 base, J shed 6 bases, and the junction held 9 bases outside the gene matches. CDR1 and CDR2 (germline): SGHNT, YYREEE (reference sequence). The CDR3 spans 15 residues. PCR primers comprised 60 Vbeta and 13 Jbeta primers. Profiled with immunoSEQ multiplex PCR; TCRdb holds only in-frame clones, not every one. The sample lists 150,000 to 200,000 clones; 60% to 80% were seen once. Regarding the study as a whole: Generally TCR sequences proved uncommon, though certain public TCRs appeared in numerous donors. Specific recognition of CMV antigens was confirmed in vitro for a few chains (all CMV-associated). Researchers reported in a later analysis that a missense DCLRE1C variant was tied to TCR beta V- and J-gene trimming.

As regards this clone: Antigen unknown.

Sequencing input: PBMCs. This clonotype originated in a female donor in good health and CMV-seronegative. The V gene is TRBV5-4, the J gene TRBJ1-1, with 7 positions matching TRBD1. CDR3 nucleotides: TGTGCCAGCAGCTTGCTTGACAGGGATGCCGCTGAAGCTTTCTTT. Translating it yields CASSLLDRDAAEAFF. Using reference TRBV5-4 and TRBJ1-1 for the parts outside the CDR3, the full variable domain is ETGVTQSPTHLIKTRGQQVTLRCSSQSGHNTVSWYQQALGQGPQFIFQYYREEENGRGNFPPRFSGLQFPNYSSELNVNALELDDSALYLCASSLLDRDAAEAFFGQGTRLTVV.